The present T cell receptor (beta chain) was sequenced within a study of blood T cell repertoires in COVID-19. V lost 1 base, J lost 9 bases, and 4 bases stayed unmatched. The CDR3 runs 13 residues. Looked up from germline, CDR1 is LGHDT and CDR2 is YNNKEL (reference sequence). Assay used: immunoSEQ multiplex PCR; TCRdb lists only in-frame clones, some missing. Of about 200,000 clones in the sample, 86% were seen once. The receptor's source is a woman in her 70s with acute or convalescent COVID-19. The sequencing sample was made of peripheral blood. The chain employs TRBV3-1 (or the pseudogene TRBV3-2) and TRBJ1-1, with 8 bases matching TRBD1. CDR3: CASSQVDRGQAFF. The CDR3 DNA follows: TGTGCCAGCAGCCAAGTCGACAGGGGACAAGCTTTCTTT.